Detailed here is one TCR beta chain. This clone appeared a few times. Its specific antigen is unknown. There are no base qualities to consult, and no much larger clone falls within one base. The data are from a study of beta chain features in type 1 diabetes (dated by TCRdb to 2017 to 2018). For context, the study as a whole: Mean age, gender distribution, total cell number and subset yield were not different between patients and healthy donors. Across all samples, approximately 98,000,000 sorted cells were examined, and cell number per subset correlated strongly with RNA yield. The study compared TCRB repertoires of sorted circulating CD4+ T cell subsets between recently diagnosed type 1 diabetes patients and matched healthy donors. Whereas all 28 donors provided naive and central memory subsets, regulatory and stem cell-like memory subsets were isolated from just 8 patients and roughly 8 healthy donors. General study outcomes and caveats: The naive, central memory and regulatory TCRB repertoires appeared to resemble one another more closely among patients than among healthy donors. Shorter templates might have been favored by PCR, but patient and control samples were amplified and corrected together, so both groups would have been affected equally by any skew. Patients with type 1 diabetes made fewer insertions and deleted more nucleotides at VDJ recombination sites, implying thymic rearrangement abnormalities. Because cDNA was sequenced instead of genomic DNA, activated cells with high expression could be over-represented, although the groups did not differ in activation or CD3 levels. In all four CD4+ subsets, TCRB CDR3 length was moderately but significantly shorter in type 1 diabetes patients. HLA sub-analyses involved small numbers of individuals, so any influence of HLA type on TCRB rearrangement remained unresolved.

From each donor, a single peripheral blood sample of around 120 mL on average was drawn into heparinised tubes. A BD FACSAria II was used to sort naive, central memory, regulatory and stem cell-like memory CD4+ T cells with a panel that included CD45RO, CCR7, CD25, CD127, CD95 and CD27. A purity above 98% was achieved for all sorted populations. PBMCs were isolated immediately by Lymphoprep density gradient centrifugation and stained directly without culture. So that batch effects would be minimized, each experiment stained and sorted samples in pairs, pairing one healthy donor with one patient. The entire amount of isolated RNA was reverse transcribed using the High Capacity cDNA Reverse Transcription Kit, so the sequenced TCRB transcripts were expressed ones. Deep immunoSEQ sequencing was applied to naive, central memory and regulatory T cell samples, giving an average of approximately 4 million total reads per sample. Sorted cells were lysed in RLT buffer, and RNA was extracted using DNase-treated RNeasy Micro or Mini kits according to cell number. To prevent cross-contamination, every cell subset was processed on its own, while patient and healthy donor samples were processed together. The immunoSEQ multiplex PCR was used to amplify TCRB sequences from cDNA, generating 87-bp fragments that spanned the CDR3 region. Sequencing of the amplicons was done on the Illumina HiSeq platform. The authors processed their data as follows. PCR bias was corrected computationally using synthetic template baselines, and reads within Hamming distance 2 were collapsed, with unmergeable singletons discarded. Reads were aligned against IMGT to assign V, D and J genes, CDR3 length and insertions or deletions at six rearrangement sites. Within each subset, clonotype counts were normalized to the number of sorted cells before true diversity and Gini coefficients were calculated with the tcR R package. Repertoire sharing was quantified using the overlap coefficient calculated on TCRB nucleotide sequences. Out-of-frame TCRB sequences from naive cells were analyzed as a proxy for the pre-selection repertoire. In its TCRdb copy, this immuneACCESS table keeps in-frame sequences only and misses some clones. Where compared with another copy, unresolved V genes explain less than half of these, and the others have no known cause. Clone size and the V and J calls come from that table; the DNA yielded D and trimming. Here the sample has about 740,000 clones; about an eighth occur a single time. 0.02% to 0.025% of the sample belongs to the ten largest clones.

CDR1 and CDR2 are read off the germline V gene (reference sequence) as SEHNR and FQNEAQ. Between the V and J ends, shortened by 3 bases and 2 bases respectively, the junction contains 4 bases. Reading from cysteine to phenylalanine, the CDR3 counts 12 amino acids. CDR3 DNA is the only sequence kept; it has 36 bases, read in frame from the first base. The source material was naive CD4+ T cells from blood. The cell subset or site tag for this specimen amounts to: true naive CD4+ T cells. The receptor comes from a man between 18 and 29 years old with type 1 diabetes. The rearranged segments are TRBV7-9 and TRBJ1-2; the D gene remains uncertain. At the DNA level, the sequence is TGTGCCAGCAGCTTCTCAAACTATGGCTACACCTTC. The translation is CASSFSNYGYTF. When the CDR3 is completed using the reference TRBV7-9 and TRBJ1-2 genes on either side, the full variable domain is DTGVSQNPRHKITKRGQNVTFRCDPISEHNRLYWYRQTLGQGPEFLTYFQNEAQLEKSRLLSDRFSAERPKGSFSTLEIQRTEQGDSAMYLCASSFSNYGYTFGSGTRLTVV.